One T cell receptor (beta chain) is described in this entry. The data are from a study of cytomegalovirus exposure and HLA in healthy donors. The CDR3 runs to 16 residues. Germline V gene data show CDR1 as MDHEN and CDR2 as SYDVKM. Trimming removed 2 bases from V and 2 bases from J; junction bases left unmatched: 9. The table came from immunoSEQ multiplex PCR; TCRdb's copy has only in-frame clones and leaves some out. This sample has tens of thousands of clones, with 85% to 95% found just once. This receptor was obtained from a woman between 18 and 29 years old in good health and CMV-seronegative. The V call is TRBV28, the J call TRBJ2-7, with TRBD2 matching 7 bases. The material sequenced was PBMCs. CDR3 nucleotides: TGTGCCAGCAGTTTAATTAGGCTAGCGGAGACCTACGAGCAGTACTTC. This encodes CASSLIRLAETYEQYF.